Listed below are T cell receptor beta chains from one sample, sequenced in a study of Tregs in tolerant kidney transplant recipients. Measured with immunoSEQ multiplex PCR; TCRdb has only the in-frame clones, and not every one. The sample includes about 240,000 clones, about 80% of them seen just once. Sequencing used CD4+ T cells from blood. Receptors were obtained from a human donor in good health. Both conserved end residues are part of each CDR3. The order of the fields is D gene, clone size, V gene, J gene, CDR3 DNA, CDR3 protein. D genes are given only for firm matches. Clone size is shown for a subset of rows, as once, few, many or a class of expanded clone.

D: TRBD1
size: few
V: TRBV10-3
J: TRBJ1-4
DNA: TGTGCCATCAGTGAGCCGACAGGGGGCAATGAAAAACTGTTTTTT
CDR3: CAISEPTGGNEKLFF

D: .
size: .
V: TRBV5-4
J: TRBJ1-2
DNA: TGTGCCAGCAGCTTCCCGGAAAAAAACTATGGCTACACCTTC
CDR3: CASSFPEKNYGYTF

D: .
size: .
V: TRBV19
J: TRBJ2-7
DNA: TGTGCCAGTAGTGAGGGGCGCGAGCAGTACTTC
CDR3: CASSEGREQYF

D: TRBD2
size: .
V: TRBV5-1
J: TRBJ2-2
DNA: TGCGCCAGCAGCGGGGGACTAGCGGGGAAGAACACCGGGGAGCTGTTTTTT
CDR3: CASSGGLAGKNTGELFF

D: TRBD1
size: few
V: TRBV4-1
J: TRBJ1-2
DNA: TGCGCCAGCAGCCAACGGCCAGGGGGCGACGGCTACACCTTC
CDR3: CASSQRPGGDGYTF

D: .
size: .
V: TRBV7-2
J: TRBJ1-5
DNA: TGTGCCAGCAGCTTCCCTAGAGGGGCCAGTTATAGCAATCAGCCCCAGCATTTT
CDR3: CASSFPRGASYSNQPQHF

D: TRBD1
size: .
V: TRBV7-9
J: TRBJ2-7
DNA: TGTGCCAGCAGCTTTCCAGGGGGCATCTACGAGCAGTACTTC
CDR3: CASSFPGGIYEQYF

D: .
size: few
V: TRBV19
J: TRBJ2-7
DNA: TGTGCCAGTAGTATCCAACCCGGGCCCACGTACGAGCAGTACTTC
CDR3: CASSIQPGPTYEQYF

D: .
size: .
V: TRBV9
J: TRBJ2-3
DNA: TGTGCCAGCAGCGTAGAGGCAGGGCGAAGCACAGATACGCAGTATTTT
CDR3: CASSVEAGRSTDTQYF

D: .
size: once
V: TRBV5-1
J: TRBJ1-3
DNA: TGCGCCAGCAGCTTGGAAAATCTCTCTGGAAACACCATATATTTT
CDR3: CASSLENLSGNTIYF

D: .
size: .
V: TRBV4-1
J: TRBJ1-2
DNA: TGCGCCAGCAGCCAAGATCTCAATTACCGCTATGGCTACACCTTC
CDR3: CASSQDLNYRYGYTF

D: TRBD1
size: few
V: TRBV7-9
J: TRBJ1-1
DNA: TGTGCCAGCAGCCGGACAGGGGGCGCGTGGGGAAACACTGAAGCTTTCTTT
CDR3: CASSRTGGAWGNTEAFF

D: .
size: once
V: TRBV5-1
J: TRBJ2-2
DNA: TGCGCCAGCAGTGGTCAATCGACCGGGGAGCTGTTTTTT
CDR3: CASSGQSTGELFF

D: TRBD1
size: .
V: TRBV5-1
J: TRBJ2-1
DNA: TGCGCCAGCAGCTTGGGACAGGGGGGCTCCTACAATGAGCAGTTCTTC
CDR3: CASSLGQGGSYNEQFF

D: TRBD1
size: .
V: TRBV28
J: TRBJ1-1
DNA: TGTGCCAGCAGGAGGCGAGGGACAGGGAACCATGAAGCTTTCTTT
CDR3: CASRRRGTGNHEAFF

D: .
size: .
V: TRBV6-8
J: TRBJ1-6
DNA: TGTGCCAGCAGTCTCCGGGACGGAAATTCACCCCTCCACTTT
CDR3: CASSLRDGNSPLHF

D: .
size: .
V: TRBV5-1
J: TRBJ2-3
DNA: TGCGCCAGCAGCTTTTCCACAGATACGCAGTATTTT
CDR3: CASSFSTDTQYF

D: TRBD2
size: few
V: TRBV5-1
J: TRBJ2-1
DNA: TGCGCCAGCAGCCCCCCCACCGGGACTAGCGGGGACTATGAGCAGTTCTTC
CDR3: CASSPPTGTSGDYEQFF

D: TRBD1
size: .
V: TRBV7-9
J: TRBJ2-2
DNA: TGTGCCAGCAGCTTGAACCCCGGGACAGGGAAGGCCGGGGAGCTGTTTTTT
CDR3: CASSLNPGTGKAGELFF

D: .
size: few
V: TRBV6-5
J: TRBJ1-6
DNA: TGTGCCAGCAGCCTCTACCCAAATACCAATTCACCCCTCCACTTT
CDR3: CASSLYPNTNSPLHF

D: .
size: .
V: TRBV7-2
J: TRBJ1-1
DNA: TGTGCCAGCAGCTTAGCAGGGCCTTTAGTCGGAACTGAAGCTTTCTTT
CDR3: CASSLAGPLVGTEAFF

D: .
size: .
V: TRBV7-9
J: TRBJ2-2
DNA: TGTGCCAGCGTCCAAGGACGGCGCGTCAGGGGGGAGCTGTTTTTT
CDR3: CASVQGRRVRGELFF

D: .
size: few
V: TRBV4-1
J: TRBJ2-2
DNA: TGCGCCAGCAGCCAAGATAACCGGGGATTCGGGGAGCTGTTTTTT
CDR3: CASSQDNRGFGELFF

D: TRBD2
size: .
V: TRBV27
J: TRBJ2-7
DNA: TGTGCCAGCAGTTTTAACTACGGGACTAGCGGGAGAAGGTACGAGCAGTACTTC
CDR3: CASSFNYGTSGRRYEQYF

D: .
size: .
V: TRBV9
J: TRBJ1-2
DNA: TGTGCCAGCAGCTCCGCGCGTGGGGGGGACTATGGCTACACCTTC
CDR3: CASSSARGGDYGYTF

D: .
size: .
V: TRBV4-1
J: TRBJ1-3
DNA: TGCGCCAGCAGCCGGCTCTCTGGAAACACCATATATTTT
CDR3: CASSRLSGNTIYF

D: TRBD2
size: few
V: TRBV19
J: TRBJ2-5
DNA: TGTGCCAGTAGTATAGTAGCGGGGGCCTTACAAGAGACCCAGTACTTC
CDR3: CASSIVAGALQETQYF

D: .
size: .
V: TRBV9
J: TRBJ2-3
DNA: TGTGCCAGCAGCGTAGAGGCAGGGAGGAGCACAGATACGCAGTATTTT
CDR3: CASSVEAGRSTDTQYF

D: TRBD1
size: .
V: TRBV5-4
J: TRBJ1-2
DNA: TGTGCCAGCAGCCCGCAGGCCAGGGGGCAAAATGGCTACACCTTC
CDR3: CASSPQARGQNGYTF

D: TRBD2
size: few
V: TRBV10-3
J: TRBJ2-3
DNA: TGTGCCATCAGTTCCCGGACTAGCGGGATTGCAGATACGCAGTATTTT
CDR3: CAISSRTSGIADTQYF

D: .
size: .
V: TRBV5-1
J: TRBJ1-1
DNA: TGCGCCAGCAGCACACCACCGACAGGCACGAACACTGAAGCTTTCTTT
CDR3: CASSTPPTGTNTEAFF

D: .
size: once
V: TRBV6-6
J: TRBJ1-3
DNA: TGTGCCAGCAGTTACTCGCAGGTGATGGGTGGAAACACCATATATTTT
CDR3: CASSYSQVMGGNTIYF

D: .
size: .
V: TRBV30
J: TRBJ1-5
DNA: TGTGCCTGGACCAAAGGCTACTTAAATCAGCCCCAGCATTTT
CDR3: CAWTKGYLNQPQHF

D: .
size: .
V: TRBV6-5
J: TRBJ1-1
DNA: TGTGCCAGCACCCTTAAGTCGGGGGCTGAAGCTTTCTTT
CDR3: CASTLKSGAEAFF

D: .
size: .
V: TRBV9
J: TRBJ2-1
DNA: TGTGCCAGCAGCGTAACCGGGACCCTAAATGAGCAGTTCTTC
CDR3: CASSVTGTLNEQFF

D: .
size: .
V: TRBV5-4
J: TRBJ2-3
DNA: TGTGCCAGCAGCCCACCCAGCGGCACAGATACGCAGTATTTT
CDR3: CASSPPSGTDTQYF

D: .
size: once
V: TRBV6-1
J: TRBJ1-4
DNA: TGTGCCAGCAGACAGGGCAGAGTGGATGAAAAACTGTTTTTT
CDR3: CASRQGRVDEKLFF

D: .
size: .
V: TRBV18
J: TRBJ2-2
DNA: TGTGCCAGCTCACCACAGTCGGGAAAGAACACCGGGGAGCTGTTTTTT
CDR3: CASSPQSGKNTGELFF

D: .
size: .
V: TRBV11-2
J: TRBJ2-5
DNA: TGTGCCAGCAGCTTAAAAGGGGGTTCGGGAGAGACCCAGTACTTC
CDR3: CASSLKGGSGETQYF

D: .
size: once
V: TRBV4-2
J: TRBJ2-1
DNA: TGTGCCAGCAGCCAGGACCCTGGGCAGAATGAATACAATGAGCAGTTCTTC
CDR3: CASSQDPGQNEYNEQFF

D: .
size: .
V: TRBV6-4
J: TRBJ1-3
DNA: TGTGCCAGCAGCCATAGGGGACAATTCACTGGAAACACCATATATTTT
CDR3: CASSHRGQFTGNTIYF